The 19 T cell receptor beta chains in this list originate from one sample, sequenced in a study of cytomegalovirus exposure and HLA in healthy donors. PCR involved 60 Vbeta and 13 Jbeta primers. Assay used: immunoSEQ multiplex PCR; TCRdb lists only in-frame clones, some missing. This table holds 100,000 or so clones, more than 70% found once. Input material: PBMCs. All receptors come from a male donor in good health and CMV-seropositive.

The chain is built from TRBV5-1 and TRBJ2-5, with 9 positions matching TRBD1. CDR3 length: 16 amino acids. Per the germline V gene, CDR1 is SGHRS and CDR2 is YFSETQ. J lost 5 bases, V lost 6 bases, and 14 bases had no gene match. The CDR3 region has the DNA TGCGCCAGCACCCCACAGGGGGCCTCTCAATTGGAGACCCAGTACTTC. Amino acid sequence: CASTPQGASQLETQYF.

This rearrangement joins TRBV15 to TRBJ2-3, with 7 bases matching TRBD2. Germline V gives CDR1 LNHNV, CDR2 YYDKDF (reference sequence). J was trimmed by 8 bases and V by 0 bases; bases with no gene match: 8. The CDR3 extends over 15 amino acids. This CDR3 reads CATSRDTASGGTQYF. The CDR3 nucleotides are TGTGCCACCAGCAGAGATACCGCTAGCGGAGGTACGCAGTATTTT.

This chain uses TRBV19 with TRBJ2-3, with D perhaps matching TRBD2 (5 bases). The CDR3 spans 15 residues. Germline-derived CDR1 and CDR2 are LNHDA and SQIVND (reference sequence). V gave up 1 base and J gave up 2 bases, with 10 bases separating them. The CDR3 reads CASSIGGYNTDTQYF. CDR3 nucleotides: TGTGCCAGTAGTATAGGAGGGTATAACACAGATACGCAGTATTTT.

The V and J genes are TRBV9 and TRBJ1-2; tentatively, D is TRBD1 (5 bases). Germline V lookup: CDR1 SGDLS, CDR2 YYNGEE. The CDR3 covers 12 residues. V was trimmed by 0 bases and J by 8 bases, leaving 8 bases between them. CDR3 in amino acids: CASSVAGYGYTF. The CDR3 DNA reads TGTGCCAGCAGCGTAGCAGGGTACGGCTACACCTTC. Full variable domain (remainder filled in from reference TRBV9 and TRBJ1-2): DSGVTQTPKHLITATGQRVTLRCSPRSGDLSVYWYQQSLDQGLQFLIQYYNGEERAKGNILERFSAQQFPDLHSELNLSSLELGDSALYFCASSVAGYGYTFGSGTRLTVV.

The V call is TRBV18, the J call TRBJ1-2, with 8 nucleotides matching TRBD1. The CDR3 contains 15 residues. Germline V gene data show CDR1 as KGHSH and CDR2 as LQKENI. V trimming: 1 base; J trimming: 0 bases; junction bases outside the gene matches: 1. The DNA for the CDR3 is TGTGCCAGCTCACCACAACAGGGGGCTAACTATGGCTACACCTTC. As protein: CASSPQQGANYGYTF.

V usage is TRBV7-9 and J usage is TRBJ1-4; D is possibly TRBD1 (5 bases). The germline V gene encodes CDR1 SEHNR and CDR2 FQNEAQ (reference sequence). V shed 4 bases and J shed 5 bases, with 26 bases lying between them. This CDR3 has 19 residues. The CDR3 loop is CASSYKRGDFLNVNEKLFF. DNA of the CDR3: TGTGCCAGCAGCTATAAACGAGGGGACTTCTTAAACGTCAATGAAAAACTGTTTTTT. The variable domain in full, with the rest retrieved from reference TRBV7-9 and TRBJ1-4, is DTGVSQNPRHKITKRGQNVTFRCDPISEHNRLYWYRQTLGQGPEFLTYFQNEAQLEKSRLLSDRFSAERPKGSFSTLEIQRTEQGDSAMYLCASSYKRGDFLNVNEKLFFGSGTQLSVL.

The chain uses TRBV19 and TRBJ1-2, with TRBD1 identical over 9 bases. V lost 5 bases to trimming and J lost 10 bases; unmatched junction nucleotides: 5. Per germline, CDR1 LNHDA and CDR2 SQIVND (reference sequence). This CDR3 contains 12 residues. CDR3 nucleotides: TGTGCCAGTAGTCGGACAGGGGATCTCTACACCTTC. Translating it yields CASSRTGDLYTF. The full variable domain, with the rest looked up from reference TRBV19 and TRBJ1-2, is DGGITQSPKYLFRKEGQNVTLSCEQNLNHDAMYWYRQDPGQGLRLIYYSQIVNDFQKGDIAEGYSVSREKKESFPLTVTSAQKNPTAFYLCASSRTGDLYTFGSGTRLTVV.

This rearrangement joins TRBV6-6 to TRBJ1-2; D ambiguous. The ends were cut back, 6 bases at V and 8 bases at J, with 19 bases in the middle. This CDR3 is built from 14 residues. Germline CDR1 reads MNHNY; CDR2 reads SVGAGI (reference sequence). CDR3 sequence: CASRVPPGLGGYTF. The CDR3 DNA is TGTGCCAGCAGGGTCCCCCCCGGTCTAGGAGGCTACACCTTC.

The sample holds a few counts of this clone. The gene calls are TRBV7-9 and TRBJ2-7; D unresolved. From germline, CDR1 is SEHNR and CDR2 FQNEAQ (reference sequence). The CDR3 has 14 amino acids. Between the trimmed V and J ends, which lost 2 bases and 0 bases, there was a span of 8 bases. The CDR3 DNA reads as TGTGCCAGCAGCTTAACCACTATCTCCTACGAGCAGTACTTC. Its protein is CASSLTTISYEQYF.

The gene calls are TRBV30 and TRBJ2-5; perhaps TRBD1 as D (5 bases). Germline values: CDR1 GTSNPN, CDR2 SVGIG (reference sequence). CDR3 length: 11 residues. Trimming took off 3 bases at V and 4 bases at J, with 6 bases between the two ends. The CDR3 reads CAWSQGETQYF. CDR3 coding DNA: TGTGCCTGGAGCCAGGGAGAGACCCAGTACTTC.

This clone was observed once. The chain has TRBV7-6 and TRBJ2-2, with D perhaps TRBD1 (5 bases). V was pared by 2 bases and J by 4 bases, with 11 bases between. This CDR3 is 15 amino acids long. CDR1 and CDR2 from the germline V gene are SGHVS and FNYEAQ. The CDR3 coding sequence is TGTGCCAGCAGCTTACTGAGACAGTTCACCGGGGAGCTGTTTTTT. This translates into CASSLLRQFTGELFF.

This sequence joins TRBV19 and TRBJ2-2; D not certain. The germline V gene encodes CDR1 LNHDA and CDR2 SQIVND (reference sequence). V was trimmed by 3 bases and J by 1 base, leaving 6 bases between them. The CDR3 covers 14 residues. The CDR3 nucleotides read TGTGCCAGTAGTATCGCCGGGAACACCGGGGAGCTGTTTTTT. This gives the protein CASSIAGNTGELFF.

The chain is built from TRBV28 and TRBJ2-6, with a possible D match to TRBD2 (6 bases). The CDR3 consists of 15 residues. The germline V gene has CDR1 MDHEN and CDR2 SYDVKM. Trimming left V 3 bases short and J 1 base short, with 7 bases between. The CDR3 reads CASSLEGSGANVLTF. The CDR3 DNA reads as TGTGCCAGCAGTTTGGAGGGATCTGGGGCCAACGTCCTGACTTTC.

The V gene is TRBV7-9, the J gene TRBJ2-3; D is possibly TRBD2 (5 bases). There are 14 residues in the CDR3. CDR1 and CDR2 (germline): SEHNR, FQNEAQ (reference sequence). Trimming stripped 5 bases from V and 2 bases from J, with 11 bases between. In nucleotides, the CDR3 is TGTGCCAGCAGCCTTGGACTCTCCACAGATACGCAGTATTTT. This translates into CASSLGLSTDTQYF.

There are a few counts of this clone. The V and J genes are TRBV12-2 and TRBJ2-7; the table's D call TRBD1 went unverified against the DNA. TRBV12-2 is reported as a pseudogene. This CDR3 contains 15 residues. CDR3 sequence reads: CASRHLRDRPYEQYF. The CDR3 region has the DNA TGTGCAAGTCGCCACCTCCGGGACAGGCCCTACGAGCAGTACTTC.

V is TRBV6-6 and J is TRBJ1-1; 7 bases are a match to TRBD1. Germline values: CDR1 MNHNY, CDR2 SVGAGI (reference sequence). Trimming removed 6 bases from V and 6 bases from J; junction bases left unmatched: 7. This CDR3 comprises 13 residues. Here the CDR3 DNA reads TGTGCCAGCAGACTTCCCACAGGGGCTGAAGCTTTCTTT. Protein product: CASRLPTGAEAFF.

The V and J genes are TRBV5-1 and TRBJ2-3, with 11 bases matching TRBD2. The CDR3 length is 15 residues. J lost 4 bases, V lost 4 bases, and 5 bases had no gene match. CDR1 and CDR2 (germline): SGHRS, YFSETQ. CDR3 sequence: CASSQQGLAADTQYF. The CDR3 DNA is TGCGCCAGCAGCCAGCAGGGACTAGCGGCAGATACGCAGTATTTT.

V and J are TRBV5-1 and TRBJ2-7; 7 nucleotides align to TRBD1. This CDR3 is built from 13 residues. From germline, CDR1 is SGHRS and CDR2 YFSETQ. The V and J ends lost 2 bases and 2 bases, in that order; junction bases with no gene match: 1. The CDR3 loop is CASSFGTAYEQYF. The CDR3 nucleotides read TGCGCCAGCAGCTTCGGGACAGCCTACGAGCAGTACTTC.

V and J are TRBV4-1 and TRBJ2-7; 9 nucleotides match TRBD2. V was pared by 4 bases and J by 8 bases, with 9 bases of the junction left unmatched. CDR3 size: 14 residues. Germline CDR1 and CDR2: MGHRA and YSYEKL. As DNA, the CDR3 is TGCGCCAGCAGCCGGGGTAGCGGGAGCTCCAAGCAGTACTTC. It encodes CASSRGSGSSKQYF.